This T cell receptor (beta chain) stems from a study of shared clonotypes between healthy human individuals. The method was immunoSEQ multiplex PCR; TCRdb's version includes in-frame clones alone and lacks a portion of them. The table includes millions of clones, 90% to 95% detected once. The ends were cut back, 0 bases at V and 6 bases at J, with 14 bases in the middle. The CDR3 is 16 amino acids. The germline V gene has CDR1 LGHNA and CDR2 YSLEER. The chain combines TRBV4-3 with TRBJ1-4; perhaps TRBD1 as D (6 bases). This receptor was identified in a man aged 18 to 35 in good health. Some clones in this sample may be carry-over from other donors' samples. The material sequenced was naive CD4+ T cells from PBMCs. The subset was: CD45RA+ positively selected. CDR3 protein: CASSQDRGVRDEKLFF. The DNA of the CDR3 is TGCGCCAGCAGCCAAGATAGGGGGGTCAGGGATGAAAAACTGTTTTTT.